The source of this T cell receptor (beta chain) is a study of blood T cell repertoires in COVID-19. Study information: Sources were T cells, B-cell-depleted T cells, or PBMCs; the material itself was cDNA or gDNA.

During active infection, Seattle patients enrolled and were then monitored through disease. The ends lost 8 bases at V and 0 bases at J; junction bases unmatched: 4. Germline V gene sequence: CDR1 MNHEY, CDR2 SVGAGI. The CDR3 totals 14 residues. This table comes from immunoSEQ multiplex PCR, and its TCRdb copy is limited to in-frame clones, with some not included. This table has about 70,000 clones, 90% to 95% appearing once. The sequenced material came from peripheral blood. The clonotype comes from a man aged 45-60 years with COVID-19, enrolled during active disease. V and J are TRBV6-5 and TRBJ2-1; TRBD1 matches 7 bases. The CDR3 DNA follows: TGTGCCAGCTCCCGACAGGGCTCCTACAATGAGCAGTTCTTC. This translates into CASSRQGSYNEQFF.